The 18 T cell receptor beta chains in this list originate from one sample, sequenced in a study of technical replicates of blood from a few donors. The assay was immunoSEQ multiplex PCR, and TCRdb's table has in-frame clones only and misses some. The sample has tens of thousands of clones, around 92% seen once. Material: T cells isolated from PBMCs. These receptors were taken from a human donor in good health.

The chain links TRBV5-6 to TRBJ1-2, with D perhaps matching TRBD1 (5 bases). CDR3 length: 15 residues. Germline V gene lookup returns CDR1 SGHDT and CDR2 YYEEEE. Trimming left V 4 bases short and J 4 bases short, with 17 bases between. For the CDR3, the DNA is TGTGCCAGCAGCCTCTGGGGGGACTCCCGCTATGGCTACACCTTC. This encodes CASSLWGDSRYGYTF.

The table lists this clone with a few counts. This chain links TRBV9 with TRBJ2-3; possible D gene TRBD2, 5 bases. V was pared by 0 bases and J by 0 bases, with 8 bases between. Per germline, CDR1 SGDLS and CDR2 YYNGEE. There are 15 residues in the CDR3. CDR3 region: CASSVDEGSTDTQYF. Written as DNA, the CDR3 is TGTGCCAGCAGCGTAGATGAGGGTAGCACAGATACGCAGTATTTT.

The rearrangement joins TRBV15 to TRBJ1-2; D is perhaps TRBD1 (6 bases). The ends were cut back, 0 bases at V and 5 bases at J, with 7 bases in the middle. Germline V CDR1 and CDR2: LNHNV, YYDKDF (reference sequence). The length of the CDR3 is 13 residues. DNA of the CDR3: TGTGCCACCAGCAGAGACAGGGGATATGGCTACACCTTC. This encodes CATSRDRGYGYTF.

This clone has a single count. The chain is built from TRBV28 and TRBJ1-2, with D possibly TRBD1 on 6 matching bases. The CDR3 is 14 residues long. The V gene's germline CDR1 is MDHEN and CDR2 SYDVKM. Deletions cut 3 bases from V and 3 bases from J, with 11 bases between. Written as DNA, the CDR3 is TGTGCCAGCAGTTTCCGTGGGACATACTATGGCTACACCTTC. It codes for CASSFRGTYYGYTF.

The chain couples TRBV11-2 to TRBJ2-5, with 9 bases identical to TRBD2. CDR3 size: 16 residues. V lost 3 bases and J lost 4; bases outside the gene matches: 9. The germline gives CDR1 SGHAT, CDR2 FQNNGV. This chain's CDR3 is CASSFSDSGRGETQYF. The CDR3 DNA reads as TGTGCCAGCAGCTTCTCGGATAGCGGGAGAGGAGAGACCCAGTACTTC.

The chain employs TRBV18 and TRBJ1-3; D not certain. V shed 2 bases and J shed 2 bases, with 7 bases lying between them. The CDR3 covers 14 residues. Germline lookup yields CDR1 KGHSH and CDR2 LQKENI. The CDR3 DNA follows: TGTGCCAGCTCACCAAGCGTTACTGGAAACACCATATATTTT. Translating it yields CASSPSVTGNTIYF. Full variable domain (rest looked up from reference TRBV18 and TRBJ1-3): NAGVMQNPRHLVRRRGQEARLRCSPMKGHSHVYWYRQLPEEGLKFMVYLQKENIIDESGMPKERFSAEFPKEGPSILRIQQVVRGDSAAYFCASSPSVTGNTIYFGEGSWLTVV.

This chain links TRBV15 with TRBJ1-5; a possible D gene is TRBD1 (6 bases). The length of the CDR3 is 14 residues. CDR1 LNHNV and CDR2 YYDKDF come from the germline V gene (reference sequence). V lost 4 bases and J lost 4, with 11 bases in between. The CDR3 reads CATSTTGINQPQHF. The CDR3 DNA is TGTGCCACCAGCACAACAGGGATTAATCAGCCCCAGCATTTT.

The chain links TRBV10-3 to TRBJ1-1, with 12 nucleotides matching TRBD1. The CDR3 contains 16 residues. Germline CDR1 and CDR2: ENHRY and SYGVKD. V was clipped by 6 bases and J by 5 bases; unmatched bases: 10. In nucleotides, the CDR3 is TGTGCCATCAGGGAGCGGGACAGGGGGCAACGGACTGAAGCTTTCTTT. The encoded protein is CAIRERDRGQRTEAFF.

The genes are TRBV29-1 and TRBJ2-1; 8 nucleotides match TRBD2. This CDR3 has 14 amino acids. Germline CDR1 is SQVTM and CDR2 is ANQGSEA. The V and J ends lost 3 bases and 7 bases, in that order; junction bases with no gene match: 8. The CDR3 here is CSVDSAGAVNEQFF. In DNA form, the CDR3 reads TGCAGCGTTGATTCAGCGGGAGCCGTGAATGAGCAGTTCTTC.

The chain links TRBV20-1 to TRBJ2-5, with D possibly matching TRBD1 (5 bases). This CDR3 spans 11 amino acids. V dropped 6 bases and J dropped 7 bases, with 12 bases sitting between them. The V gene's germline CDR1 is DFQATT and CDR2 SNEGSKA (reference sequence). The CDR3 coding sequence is TGCAGTGCCCCTAAGGGGATGACCCAGTACTTC. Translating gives CSAPKGMTQYF.

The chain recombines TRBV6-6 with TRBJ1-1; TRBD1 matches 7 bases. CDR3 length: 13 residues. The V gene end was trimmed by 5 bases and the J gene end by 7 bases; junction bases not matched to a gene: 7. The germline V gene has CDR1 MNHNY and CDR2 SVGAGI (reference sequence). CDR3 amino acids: CASSGTGVIEAFF. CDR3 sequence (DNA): TGTGCCAGCAGTGGCACAGGGGTAATTGAAGCTTTCTTT.

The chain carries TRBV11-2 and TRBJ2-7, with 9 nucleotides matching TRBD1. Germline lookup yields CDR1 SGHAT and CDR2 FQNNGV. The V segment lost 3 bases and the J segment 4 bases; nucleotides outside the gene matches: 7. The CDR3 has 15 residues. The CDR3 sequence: CASSLRDREAYEQYF. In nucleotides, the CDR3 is TGTGCCAGCAGCTTGAGGGACAGGGAGGCATACGAGCAGTACTTC.

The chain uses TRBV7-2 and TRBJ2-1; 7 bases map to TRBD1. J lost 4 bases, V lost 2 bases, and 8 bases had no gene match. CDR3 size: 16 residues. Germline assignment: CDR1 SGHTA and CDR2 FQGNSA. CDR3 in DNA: TGTGCCAGCAGCTTAAAGTTGGGACAGAAGTACAATGAGCAGTTCTTC. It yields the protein CASSLKLGQKYNEQFF.

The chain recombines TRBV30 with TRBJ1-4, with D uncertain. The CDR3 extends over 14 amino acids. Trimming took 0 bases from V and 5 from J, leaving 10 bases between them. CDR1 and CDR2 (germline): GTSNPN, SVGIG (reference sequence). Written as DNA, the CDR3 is TGTGCCTGGAGTGTAAACGGGATCAATGAAAAACTGTTTTTT. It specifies CAWSVNGINEKLFF. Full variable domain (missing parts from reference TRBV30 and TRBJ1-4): SQTIHQWPATLVQPVGSPLSLECTVEGTSNPNLYWYRQAAGRGLQLLFYSVGIGQISSEVPQNLSASRPQDRQFILSSKKLLLSDSGFYLCAWSVNGINEKLFFGSGTQLSVL.

CDR3 nucleotide sequence: TGTGCCTTGGGACTAGGGGCAGATACGCAGTATTTT. Translating gives CALGLGADTQYF. The chain has TRBV30 and TRBJ2-3; 8 bases are a match to TRBD2. V gave up 7 bases and J gave up 4 bases; unmatched junction bases: 4. Germline CDR1 reads GTSNPN; CDR2 reads SVGIG (reference sequence). The CDR3 is 12 residues long.

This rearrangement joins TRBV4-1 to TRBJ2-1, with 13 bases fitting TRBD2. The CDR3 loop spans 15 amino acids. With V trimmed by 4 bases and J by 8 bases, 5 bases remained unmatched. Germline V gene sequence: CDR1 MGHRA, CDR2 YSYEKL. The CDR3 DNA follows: TGCGCCAGCAGCCCCGGACTAGCGGGAGCCTATGAGCAGTTCTTC. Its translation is CASSPGLAGAYEQFF.

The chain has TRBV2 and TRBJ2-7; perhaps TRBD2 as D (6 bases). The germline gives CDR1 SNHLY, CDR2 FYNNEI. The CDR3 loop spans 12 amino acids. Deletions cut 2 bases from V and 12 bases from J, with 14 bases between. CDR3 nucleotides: TGTGCCAGCAGTGAAAGGCGGGATCTGCTGTACTTC. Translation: CASSERRDLLYF.

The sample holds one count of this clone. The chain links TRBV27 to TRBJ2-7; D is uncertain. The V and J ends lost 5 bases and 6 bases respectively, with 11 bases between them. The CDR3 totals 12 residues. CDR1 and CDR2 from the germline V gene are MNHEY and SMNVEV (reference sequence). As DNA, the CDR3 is TGTGCCAGCAGTCCTCCTTCGGGCGAGCAGTACTTC. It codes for CASSPPSGEQYF.